Below, 19 T cell receptor beta chains from the same sample are listed, as sequenced in a study of radiotherapy plus CTLA-4 blockade in lung cancer. The protocol was immunoSEQ multiplex PCR, while the TCRdb copy is restricted to in-frame clones and leaves out a portion. In the table there are 80,000 or so clones, around 79% of which are singletons. This material consisted of peripheral blood, taken from a patient treated with radiotherapy plus ipilimumab. The origin of the receptors is a human donor with non-small cell lung cancer who had a partial response to radiotherapy plus ipilimumab. Some clones in this sample may be carry-over from other donors' samples.

The DNA of the CDR3 is TGTGCCAGCAGCTTAGAAACAGGAAACACCATATATTTT. Its translation is CASSLETGNTIYF. This sequence joins TRBV11-2 and TRBJ1-3; D gene uncertain. This CDR3 has 13 residues. Germline V gene sequence: CDR1 SGHAT, CDR2 FQNNGV. Trimming stripped 0 bases from V and 4 bases from J, with 4 bases between. The full variable domain, completed using reference TRBV11-2 and TRBJ1-3, is EAGVAQSPRYKIIEKRQSVAFWCNPISGHATLYWYQQILGQGPKLLIQFQNNGVVDDSQLPKDRFSAERLKGVDSTLKIQPAKLEDSAVYLCASSLETGNTIYFGEGSWLTVV.

The chain uses TRBV5-6 and TRBJ2-1; TRBD2 aligns across 13 bases. Trimming cost V 3 bases and J 3 bases; bases outside gene matches: 3. There are 16 residues in the CDR3. Germline V lookup: CDR1 SGHDT, CDR2 YYEEEE. The CDR3 region is CASSSTSGGYYNEQFF. The DNA for the CDR3 is TGTGCCAGCAGCTCGACTAGCGGGGGGTACTACAATGAGCAGTTCTTC. The whole variable domain, remainder taken from reference TRBV5-6 and TRBJ2-1, is DAGVTQSPTHLIKTRGQQVTLRCSPKSGHDTVSWYQQALGQGPQFIFQYYEEEERQRGNFPDRFSGHQFPNYSSELNVNALLLGDSALYLCASSSTSGGYYNEQFFGPGTRLTVL.

A few counts support this clone. The chain combines TRBV7-9 with TRBJ2-2, with TRBD2 as a possible D gene (6 bases). Trimming stripped 3 bases from V and 6 bases from J, with 17 bases between. From germline, CDR1 is SEHNR and CDR2 FQNEAQ (reference sequence). The CDR3 has 16 amino acids. This CDR3 is CASSFAGSWASGELFF. CDR3 in DNA: TGTGCCAGCAGCTTTGCGGGATCCTGGGCCTCCGGGGAGCTGTTTTTT. Full variable domain (missing parts from reference TRBV7-9 and TRBJ2-2): DTGVSQNPRHKITKRGQNVTFRCDPISEHNRLYWYRQTLGQGPEFLTYFQNEAQLEKSRLLSDRFSAERPKGSFSTLEIQRTEQGDSAMYLCASSFAGSWASGELFFGEGSRLTVL.

This clone has just one count. The chain employs TRBV13 and TRBJ1-6; 8 nucleotides align to TRBD1. With 5 bases clipped from V and 9 bases from J, the junction kept 15 bases outside the gene matches. The CDR3 totals 17 residues. Germline V CDR1 and CDR2: PRHDT, FYEKMQ (reference sequence). As DNA, the CDR3 is TGTGCCAGCAGCCGCCGACAGGGGAGAGAAATGTTTTCACCCCTCCACTTT. Protein product: CASSRRQGREMFSPLHF.

This chain joins TRBV11-2 and TRBJ2-1; maybe TRBD1 (5 bases). V gave up 6 bases and J gave up 9 bases, with 12 bases separating them. CDR1 is SGHAT and CDR2 is FQNNGV in the germline V gene. The CDR3 sequence is 12 residues long. DNA of the CDR3: TGTGCCAGCAGTCGACAGAAGTTTGAGCAGTTCTTC. Translation: CASSRQKFEQFF. Complete variable domain (other parts from reference TRBV11-2 and TRBJ2-1): EAGVAQSPRYKIIEKRQSVAFWCNPISGHATLYWYQQILGQGPKLLIQFQNNGVVDDSQLPKDRFSAERLKGVDSTLKIQPAKLEDSAVYLCASSRQKFEQFFGPGTRLTVL.

The rearrangement links TRBV4-1 to TRBJ2-6, with D possibly matching TRBD1 (5 bases). The CDR3 sequence is 17 residues long. The V and J ends lost 1 base and 2 bases respectively, with 12 bases between them. The germline CDR1 and CDR2 sequences are MGHRA and YSYEKL. Here the CDR3 DNA reads TGCGCCAGCAGCCAAGTCGTAGGGGCGCCTGGGGCCAACGTCCTGACTTTC. As protein: CASSQVVGAPGANVLTF.

This CDR3 reads CASSYSSVRQGETQYF. The CDR3 region has the DNA TGTGCCAGCAGTTACTCAAGTGTTCGGCAGGGAGAGACCCAGTACTTC. V usage is TRBV6-6 and J usage is TRBJ2-5; the D gene is possibly TRBD1 (5 bases). The CDR3 has 16 amino acids. The germline V gene encodes CDR1 MNHNY and CDR2 SVGAGI (reference sequence). The V and J ends lost 0 bases and 4 bases respectively, with 15 bases between them.

This clone was picked up a small number of times. The chain has TRBV18 and TRBJ1-2, with D tentatively TRBD1 (5 bases). Trimming left V 1 base short and J 1 base short, with 7 bases between. The CDR3 has 14 amino acids. The V gene's germline CDR1 is KGHSH and CDR2 LQKENI. The chain's CDR3 is CASSPRDSNYGYTF. As DNA, the CDR3 is TGTGCCAGCTCACCACGAGACAGTAACTATGGCTACACCTTC. Using reference TRBV18 and TRBJ1-2 for the parts outside the CDR3, the full variable domain is NAGVMQNPRHLVRRRGQEARLRCSPMKGHSHVYWYRQLPEEGLKFMVYLQKENIIDESGMPKERFSAEFPKEGPSILRIQQVVRGDSAAYFCASSPRDSNYGYTFGSGTRLTVV.

Only a few counts were recorded for this clone. J is TRBJ1-5 and V is TRBV5-4, with D hard to call. In germline, CDR1 is SGHNT, CDR2 YYREEE (reference sequence). V lost 0 bases, J lost 10 bases, and 14 bases lay in between. The CDR3 runs to 14 residues. The CDR3 DNA is TGTGCCAGCAGCTTGGACGCTGGCCCTGGTCCCCAGCATTTT. Its protein is CASSLDAGPGPQHF. Looking up the rest from reference TRBV5-4 and TRBJ1-5 gives the full variable domain: ETGVTQSPTHLIKTRGQQVTLRCSSQSGHNTVSWYQQALGQGPQFIFQYYREEENGRGNFPPRFSGLQFPNYSSELNVNALELDDSALYLCASSLDAGPGPQHFGDGTRLSIL.

This clone was counted between two and nine times. This chain links TRBV28 with TRBJ2-5; TRBD1 matches 10 bases. The CDR3 is 17 amino acids. The junction had 8 bases not matched to a gene; V was cut back by 4 bases and J by 0 bases. The germline V gene encodes CDR1 MDHEN and CDR2 SYDVKM. CDR3 amino acids: CASSYRDRGRNQETQYF. CDR3 in DNA: TGTGCCAGCAGTTACCGGGACAGGGGCCGGAACCAAGAGACCCAGTACTTC.

CDR3 sequence: CASRHRGLGNTIYF. The CDR3 nucleotides are TGTGCCAGCAGGCACAGGGGGCTAGGAAACACCATATATTTT. The chain joins TRBV7-9 to TRBJ1-3; the match to TRBD1 covers 9 bases. The CDR3 runs to 14 residues. Per the germline V gene, CDR1 is SEHNR and CDR2 is FQNEAQ (reference sequence). V was clipped by 6 bases and J by 4 bases; unmatched bases: 4.

V gene TRBV13 combines with J gene TRBJ2-3, with 10 bases aligning to TRBD2. The germline V gene has CDR1 PRHDT and CDR2 FYEKMQ (reference sequence). The CDR3 has 18 residues. The V gene end was trimmed by 0 bases and the J gene end by 0 bases; junction bases not matched to a gene: 6. This CDR3 is CASSLGLAGYSSTDTQYF. The CDR3, as DNA: TGTGCCAGCAGCTTAGGACTAGCGGGGTATTCTAGCACAGATACGCAGTATTTT. The full variable domain, rest sourced from reference TRBV13 and TRBJ2-3, is AAGVIQSPRHLIKEKRETATLKCYPIPRHDTVYWYQQGPGQDPQFLISFYEKMQSDKGSIPDRFSAQQFSDYHSELNMSSLELGDSALYFCASSLGLAGYSSTDTQYFGPGTRLTVL.

On this clone itself: Other DNA sequences from this sample encode an identical CDR3 as well. The chain recombines TRBV28 with TRBJ2-7; 10 bases align to TRBD2. There are 19 residues in the CDR3. Germline V gives CDR1 MDHEN, CDR2 SYDVKM. Germline trimming cut 1 base from V and 3 bases from J; bases unmatched to any gene: 15. The DNA for the CDR3 is TGTGCCAGCAGTTTATACGCGGTTCCATCTAGCGGGGGCCTCTACGAGCAGTACTTC. It codes for CASSLYAVPSSGGLYEQYF.

This clone was seen once. V usage is TRBV28 and J usage is TRBJ2-7; no clear D. Trimming cost V 5 bases and J 4 bases, with 18 bases left between them. Germline-derived CDR1 and CDR2 are MDHEN and SYDVKM. The CDR3 covers 15 residues. The CDR3 coding sequence is TGTGCCAGCAGTGCCACCCCCCCTAGAGCGTACGAGCAGTACTTC. It encodes CASSATPPRAYEQYF.

This chain uses TRBV10-3 with TRBJ1-1; no clear D. Germline-derived CDR1 and CDR2 are ENHRY and SYGVKD. The V end lost 0 bases, the J end lost 1 base, and 9 bases lay between the germline ends. This CDR3 comprises 15 residues. CDR3 nucleotides: TGTGCCATCAGTGAGTCCCAGGTTGGGAACACTGAAGCTTTCTTT. It translates to CAISESQVGNTEAFF.

This chain connects TRBV9 to TRBJ2-3, with a weak D call TRBD2 (7 bases). Germline CDR1 SGDLS, CDR2 YYNGEE. The V and J ends lost 3 bases and 6 bases respectively, with 20 bases between them. CDR3 length: 16 amino acids. CDR3 region: CASSAQPTRGGDTQYF. The CDR3 DNA is TGTGCCAGCAGCGCTCAACCGACTAGGGGGGGGGATACGCAGTATTTT.

The V and J genes are TRBV15 and TRBJ1-2; no firm D call. The ends were cut back, 4 bases at V and 6 bases at J, with 15 bases in the middle. Germline CDR1 and CDR2: LNHNV and YYDKDF (reference sequence). The CDR3 is made up of 14 amino acids. DNA for the CDR3: TGTGCCACCAGCACTGCTCGGGGAGGCAATGGCTACACCTTC. It encodes CATSTARGGNGYTF.

The chain uses TRBV14 and TRBJ1-3; D might be TRBD1 (6 bases). This CDR3 comprises 16 residues. V lost 4 bases, J lost 2 bases, and 15 bases lay in between. In germline, CDR1 is SGHDN, CDR2 FVKESK. CDR3 in DNA: TGTGCCAGCAGCCTCCGGGGGGCAGGGCCTGGAAACACCATATATTTT. As protein: CASSLRGAGPGNTIYF.

This chain uses TRBV6-6 with TRBJ2-5; TRBD2 aligns across 7 bases. Germline CDR1 and CDR2: MNHNY and SVGAGI (reference sequence). The CDR3 covers 13 residues. V shed 6 bases, J shed 7 bases, and the junction held 8 bases outside the gene matches. CDR3 residues: CASSLGEGGTQYF. The CDR3 bases are TGTGCCAGCAGCCTCGGGGAGGGCGGGACCCAGTACTTC.